The entry that follows covers one T cell receptor (beta chain) sequence. What it binds is not known. These data belong to a study of chemoradiotherapy in HPV16-positive cancers. General study points: Functional assays defining HPV-specific T cells used only a couple of HPV16-positive patients.

Clones were sequenced by immunoSEQ multiplex PCR, and TCRdb holds only the in-frame ones, with some missing. Altogether nearly 35,000 clones are present, about 92% being singletons, with the ten largest covering approximately 3.6%. The V gene lost 0 bases and the J gene lost 6 bases, with 3 bases spanning the gap. This CDR3 is built from 12 residues. Germline values: CDR1 SGDLS, CDR2 YYNGEE. V and J are TRBV9 and TRBJ2-2; unclear D gene. Sequencing used blood, obtained from a patient who underwent chemoradiotherapy. The receptor was isolated from a human donor with HPV-associated anogenital cancer. The CDR3 here is CASSVVAGELFF. The CDR3 DNA follows: TGTGCCAGCAGCGTAGTCGCCGGGGAGCTGTTTTTT.